A single sample gave rise to the 28 T cell receptor beta chains below, sequenced in a study of T cells in Graves' hyperthyroidism and ophthalmopathy. There were TCR beta CDR3 regions amplified from RNA transcripts. In the first-round RT-PCR of the TCR CDR3, the HTBI primer set was used. TCRdb reprocessed the multiplex PCR reads with MiXCR, giving one entry per CDR3 protein. The profile shows fewer than 400,000 distinct CDR3 sequences, approximately 25% of them singletons. The sequenced material came from blood. The receptor source for this set is a man aged 50 to 59 with Graves' hyperthyroidism.

V gene TRBV6-1 combines with J gene TRBJ2-7, with 8 nucleotides matching TRBD2. This CDR3 contains 14 residues. V was pared by 6 bases and J by 0 bases, with 4 bases of the junction left unmatched. Germline values: CDR1 MNHNS, CDR2 SASEGT. The CDR3 is CASRGTRGSYEQYF. The CDR3 bases are TGTGCCAGCAGGGGGACTAGGGGCTCCTACGAGCAGTACTTC.

This clonotype was found a few times. This chain connects TRBV12-3 or TRBV12-4 to TRBJ2-7, with 8 nucleotides matching TRBD2. CDR3 length: 15 amino acids. Unmatched junction bases numbered 11, after V lost 7 bases and J lost 3 bases. CDR3 bases: TGTGCCAGCACCCTAGGAGAAGCGGGAGTCTACGAGCAGTACTTC. Amino acids: CASTLGEAGVYEQYF.

This clonotype was observed at least ten times. J is TRBJ2-1 and V is TRBV3-1; D not resolved. V was clipped by 3 bases and J by 1 base, with 13 bases between them. The germline V gene has CDR1 LGHDT and CDR2 YNNKEL (reference sequence). This CDR3 is 16 amino acids long. The chain's CDR3 is CASSQAGPSSYNEQFF. The DNA for the CDR3 is TGTGCCAGCAGCCAGGCAGGACCGTCGTCCTACAATGAGCAGTTCTTC.

This clonotype was detected a few times. The gene calls are TRBV9 and TRBJ2-5; D perhaps matches TRBD2 (6 bases). CDR1 is SGDLS and CDR2 is YYNGEE in the germline V gene. The CDR3 totals 13 residues. The ends were cut back, 0 bases at V and 5 bases at J, with 8 bases in the middle. The CDR3 DNA sequence: TGTGCCAGCAGCGTAGGGGGGAGGGAGACCCAGTACTTC. It specifies CASSVGGRETQYF.

This clonotype was recorded at least ten times. This rearrangement joins TRBV7-3 to TRBJ2-7; TRBD1 matches at 10 bases. With V trimmed by 6 bases and J by 3 bases, 5 bases remained unmatched. The CDR3 extends over 14 amino acids. Looked up from germline, CDR1 is SGHTA and CDR2 is FQGTGA. CDR3 DNA: TGTGCCAGCAGTCCGGGACAGGGGAACTACGAGCAGTACTTC. This gives the protein CASSPGQGNYEQYF. The variable domain in full, completed from reference TRBV7-3 and TRBJ2-7, reads GAGVSQTPSNKVTEKGKYVELRCDPISGHTALYWYRQSLGQGPEFLIYFQGTGAADDSGLPNDRFFAVRPEGSVSTLKIQRTERGDSAVYLCASSPGQGNYEQYFGPGTRLTVT.

V gene TRBV20-1 combines with J gene TRBJ2-1; TRBD1 or TRBD2 may be the D gene (5 bases each). This CDR3 contains 17 residues. From germline, CDR1 is DFQATT and CDR2 SNEGSKA (reference sequence). V shed 6 bases and J shed 7 bases, with 28 bases lying between them. CDR3 loop: CSAPSEDGAPVINEQFF. The CDR3 DNA sequence: TGCAGTGCCCCTTCGGAGGACGGGGCTCCGGTAATAAATGAGCAGTTCTTC.

The CDR3 loop reads CASRGTRNTIYF. The CDR3 coding sequence is TGTGCCAGCCGGGGGACTAGGAACACCATATATTTT. The rearrangement joins TRBV12-3 or TRBV12-4 to TRBJ1-3, with D possibly being TRBD1 (5 bases). CDR3 size: 12 residues. Trimming removed 8 bases from V and 7 bases from J, with 12 bases in between.

The gene calls are TRBV12-3 or TRBV12-4 and TRBJ2-5, with D uncertain. The CDR3 spans 14 residues. Trimming stripped 7 bases from V and 0 bases from J, with 12 bases between. CDR3 DNA sequence: TGTGCCAGCACCCCGAACGACTACCAAGAGACCCAGTACTTC. Its translation is CASTPNDYQETQYF.

This clonotype was seen repeatedly, ten times or more. CDR3 protein: CASSLGQAERRQYF. DNA for the CDR3: TGTGCCAGCAGCTTAGGACAGGCGGAAAGGAGGCAGTACTTC. The chain links TRBV7-6 to TRBJ2-7; D perhaps matches TRBD1 (6 bases). Looked up from germline, CDR1 is SGHVS and CDR2 is FNYEAQ. This CDR3 comprises 14 residues. Between the trimmed V and J ends, which lost 1 base and 9 bases, there was a span of 16 bases. Drawing the rest from reference TRBV7-6 and TRBJ2-7, the complete variable domain is GAGVSQSPRYKVTKRGQDVALRCDPISGHVSLYWYRQALGQGPEFLTYFNYEAQQDKSGLPNDRFSAERPEGSISTLTIQRTEQRDSAMYRCASSLGQAERRQYFGPGTRLTVT.

The chain has TRBV9 and TRBJ2-5; D might be TRBD1 (6 bases). Germline loops: CDR1 SGDLS, CDR2 YYNGEE. Trimming removed 5 bases at V and 5 bases at J, with 13 bases between. The CDR3 has 13 residues. Here the CDR3 reads CASSDGQWETQYF. In DNA, the CDR3 is TGTGCCAGCAGTGACGGACAGTGGGAGACCCAGTACTTC.

This clonotype was seen a handful of times. The chain links TRBV28 to TRBJ1-5; unclear D gene. Between the trimmed V and J ends, which lost 7 bases and 6 bases, there was a span of 13 bases. The germline CDR1 and CDR2 sequences are MDHEN and SYDVKM. The CDR3 is made up of 13 amino acids. In DNA, the CDR3 is TGTGCCAGCACCCCCGACGGCCTTCAGCCCCAGCATTTT. Translated: CASTPDGLQPQHF.

A few counts support this clonotype. This chain uses TRBV24-1 with TRBJ2-7; D is possibly TRBD1 or TRBD2 (5 bases each). Germline loops: CDR1 KGHDR, CDR2 SFDVKD. Trimming took off 6 bases at V and 0 bases at J, with 17 bases between the two ends. This CDR3 comprises 16 residues. As DNA, the CDR3 is TGTGCCACCAGTTGGAAACCTCGGGACCCCTCCTACGAGCAGTACTTC. Protein: CATSWKPRDPSYEQYF.

This clonotype has ten or more counts. The chain combines TRBV10-1 with TRBJ1-2; 7 nucleotides line up with TRBD1. The CDR3 has 13 amino acids. V shed 2 bases, J shed 8 bases, and the junction held 5 bases outside the gene matches. Germline V lookup: CDR1 WNHNN, CDR2 SYGVQD (reference sequence). CDR3 nucleotide sequence: TGCGCCAGCAGTGAGGCGATGACAGGGGGCTACACCTTC. Amino acids: CASSEAMTGGYTF.

The V call is TRBV9, the J call TRBJ2-5; possible D gene TRBD2, 7 bases. The CDR3 covers 16 residues. Germline loops: CDR1 SGDLS, CDR2 YYNGEE. Trimming pared 0 bases from V and 1 base from J, leaving 13 bases between. In nucleotides, the CDR3 is TGTGCCAGCAGCGTAGGAGGACTAGGGGGCCAAGAGACCCAGTACTTC. Amino acid sequence: CASSVGGLGGQETQYF.

CDR3 DNA sequence: TGTGCCAGCAGTCTTATGCAGGGGCATAACTCCTACGAGCAGTACTTC. Protein sequence: CASSLMQGHNSYEQYF. The rearrangement joins TRBV6-1 to TRBJ2-7, with a weak D call TRBD1 (6 bases). Germline CDR1 and CDR2: MNHNS and SASEGT. The CDR3 spans 16 residues. Trimming removed 5 bases at V and 0 bases at J, with 17 bases between.

Note on this clonotype: One end of the junction does not line up with germline, which may come from a read error. The V and J genes are TRBV3-1 and TRBJ2-1; 7 bases map to TRBD2. Germline lookup yields CDR1 LGHDT and CDR2 YNNKEL (reference sequence). CDR3 length equals 15 residues. The CDR3 spells CASRPKSGAYNEQLF. The DNA for the CDR3 is TGTGCCAGCAGACCCAAGAGCGGGGCGTACAATGAGCAGCTCTTC.

The chain is built from TRBV12-3 or TRBV12-4 and TRBJ2-1; TRBD2 agrees at 10 bases. The CDR3 sequence is 18 residues long. V shed 3 bases and J 8 bases; nucleotides not matched to a gene: 16. The CDR3 nucleotides read TGTGCCAGCAGTTTTGGGAGAGGGGCCGCTAGCGGGGGCGATGAGCAGTTCTTC. This translates into CASSFGRGAASGGDEQFF.

V gene TRBV29-1 combines with J gene TRBJ2-3; 7 bases map to TRBD2. The CDR3 consists of 12 residues. Germline CDR1 reads SQVTM; CDR2 reads ANQGSEA. V was clipped by 3 bases and J by 14 bases; unmatched bases: 11. This chain's CDR3 is CSVEVGREYPYF. CDR3 in DNA: TGCAGCGTTGAGGTTGGGCGGGAGTATCCGTATTTT.

This clonotype occurred many times. J is TRBJ2-1 and V is TRBV3-1; D is uncertain. In germline, CDR1 is LGHDT, CDR2 YNNKEL (reference sequence). The CDR3 spans 12 residues. V lost 3 bases and J lost 4, with 4 bases in between. DNA for the CDR3: TGTGCCAGCAGCCATCAATACAATGAGCAGTTCTTC. It yields the protein CASSHQYNEQFF.

This clonotype has a handful of counts. The chain has TRBV30 and TRBJ2-5, with TRBD1 identical over 12 bases. The germline V gene has CDR1 GTSNPN and CDR2 SVGIG (reference sequence). The length of the CDR3 is 15 residues. Unmatched junction bases numbered 8, after V lost 2 bases and J lost 7 bases. In DNA, the CDR3 is TGTGCCTGGAGTCTGGGGACAGGGGGCGGCGGGACCCAGTACTTC. It encodes CAWSLGTGGGGTQYF.

This clonotype was counted a few times. V and J are TRBV11-2 and TRBJ2-1; 13 positions match TRBD2. Trimming removed 4 bases from V and 11 bases from J; junction bases left unmatched: 2. The V gene's germline CDR1 is SGHAT and CDR2 FQNNGV. The CDR3 runs 13 residues. The CDR3 DNA is TGTGCCAGCAGCTCGACTAGCGGGAGGAAGCAGTTCTTC. It codes for CASSSTSGRKQFF.

The sample holds one count of this clonotype. Just one base apart from a much larger clone, this may be a read error. The V gene is TRBV11-2, the J gene TRBJ2-7; D perhaps matches TRBD2 (5 bases). Germline V lookup: CDR1 SGHAT, CDR2 FQNNGV. The CDR3 sequence is 12 residues long. CDR3 in DNA: TGTGCCTGCAGCTTTGTAGCGAGGGAGCAGTACTTC. Protein: CACSFVAREQYF. The full variable domain, rest sourced from reference TRBV11-2 and TRBJ2-7, is EAGVAQSPRYKIIEKRQSVAFWCNPISGHATLYWYQQILGQGPKLLIQFQNNGVVDDSQLPKDRFSAERLKGVDSTLKIQPAKLEDSAVYLCACSFVAREQYFGPGTRLTVT.

The chain combines TRBV6-2 or TRBV6-3 with TRBJ2-2, with a tentative D call TRBD2 (6 bases). Germline values: CDR1 MNHEY, CDR2 SVGEGT. Trimming stripped 0 bases from V and 6 bases from J, with 20 bases between. The CDR3 sequence is 18 residues long. Written as DNA, the CDR3 is TGTGCCAGCAGTTACTCGGGGAGGACAACTCGACCGGCCGGGGAGCTGTTTTTT. Its translation: CASSYSGRTTRPAGELFF.

This chain uses TRBV6-1 with TRBJ2-2; possibly TRBD1 or TRBD2 for D (5 bases each). CDR1 MNHNS and CDR2 SASEGT come from the germline V gene. Between the trimmed V and J ends, which lost 5 bases and 6 bases, there was a span of 19 bases. This CDR3 comprises 16 residues. The CDR3 region is CASSQARAGPPGELFF. In DNA form, the CDR3 reads TGTGCCAGCAGTCAGGCCAGGGCGGGCCCTCCCGGGGAGCTGTTTTTT.

This clonotype showed up just a few times. V is TRBV3-1 and J is TRBJ1-6, with TRBD1 matching 7 bases. V shed 6 bases and J 6 bases; nucleotides not matched to a gene: 5. Germline loops: CDR1 LGHDT, CDR2 YNNKEL (reference sequence). The CDR3 totals 14 residues. In DNA form, the CDR3 reads TGTGCCAGCAGGGGTACAGGGGTTAATTCACCCCTCCACTTT. The encoded protein is CASRGTGVNSPLHF.

CDR3 residues: CASRTSGIPTDTQYF. CDR3 DNA: TGTGCCAGCAGAACTAGCGGGATACCCACCGATACGCAGTATTTT. This chain joins TRBV12-3 or TRBV12-4 and TRBJ2-3; TRBD2 matches 10 bases. J was trimmed by 6 bases and V by 6 bases; bases with no gene match: 9. The CDR3 contains 15 residues.

The chain uses TRBV2 and TRBJ2-2; TRBD2 matches at 9 bases. CDR3 size: 18 residues. V lost 6 bases to trimming and J lost 6 bases; unmatched junction nucleotides: 17. Germline CDR1 SNHLY, CDR2 FYNNEI. CDR3 sequence (DNA): TGTGCCAGCAGCGCTTCCAGGGCCTTAGCGGGAGTGGCCGGGGAGCTGTTTTTT. As protein: CASSASRALAGVAGELFF.

This clonotype was seen ten or more times. The gene calls are TRBV28 and TRBJ2-1; 10 positions match TRBD2. Trimming at V came to 2 bases and at J to 9 bases, leaving 13 bases not matched to a gene. Looked up from germline, CDR1 is MDHEN and CDR2 is SYDVKM. The CDR3 is 17 amino acids. The CDR3, as DNA: TGTGCCAGCAGTTTACCCCTAGCGGGAGTAGTCATACGTGAGCAGTTCTTC. It is translated as CASSLPLAGVVIREQFF.